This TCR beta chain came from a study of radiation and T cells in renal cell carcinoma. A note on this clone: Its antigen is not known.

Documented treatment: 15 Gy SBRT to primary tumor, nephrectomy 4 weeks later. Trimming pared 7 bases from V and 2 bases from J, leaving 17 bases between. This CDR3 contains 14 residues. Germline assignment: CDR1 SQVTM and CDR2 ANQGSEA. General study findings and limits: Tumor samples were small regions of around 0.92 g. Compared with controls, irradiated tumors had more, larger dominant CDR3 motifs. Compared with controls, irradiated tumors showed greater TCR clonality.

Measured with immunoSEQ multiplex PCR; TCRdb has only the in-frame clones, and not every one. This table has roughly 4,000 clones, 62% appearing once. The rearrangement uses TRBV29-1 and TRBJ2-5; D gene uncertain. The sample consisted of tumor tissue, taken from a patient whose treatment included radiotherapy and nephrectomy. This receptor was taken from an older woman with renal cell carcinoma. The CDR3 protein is CSAPGPETQETQYF. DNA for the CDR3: TGCAGCGCCCCTGGACCCGAGACTCAAGAGACCCAGTACTTC.